The entry below gives a single TCR beta chain sequence along with its context. Its antigen is not identified. This sample stems from a study of T cells in localized non-small cell lung cancer. TCRdb's table, derived via immunoSEQ multiplex PCR, lists solely in-frame clones and lacks some. The top ten hold around 9.9% of the sample, which has 20,000 to 25,000 clones, around 88% seen once. Study-wide findings and caveats: In adjacent lung appeared a median 57 of the top 100 tumor clones. Prolonged overall survival went with higher T cell density in the blood. Clonality of T cells reached its maximum in uninvolved adjacent lung, surpassing tumor.

This specimen was peripheral blood mononuclear cells, taken before any cancer treatment. The clonotype comes from a woman aged 40 to 75 with stage III lung adenocarcinoma.

CDR3 region: CATADQAGGTEAFF. CDR3 nucleotide sequence: TGTGCCACCGCCGACCAAGCCGGGGGCACTGAAGCTTTCTTT. This chain joins TRBV19 and TRBJ1-1, with TRBD1 as a possible D gene (5 bases). The germline CDR1 and CDR2 sequences are LNHDA and SQIVND (reference sequence). The CDR3 extends over 14 amino acids. V was pared by 10 bases and J by 4 bases, with 19 bases between.